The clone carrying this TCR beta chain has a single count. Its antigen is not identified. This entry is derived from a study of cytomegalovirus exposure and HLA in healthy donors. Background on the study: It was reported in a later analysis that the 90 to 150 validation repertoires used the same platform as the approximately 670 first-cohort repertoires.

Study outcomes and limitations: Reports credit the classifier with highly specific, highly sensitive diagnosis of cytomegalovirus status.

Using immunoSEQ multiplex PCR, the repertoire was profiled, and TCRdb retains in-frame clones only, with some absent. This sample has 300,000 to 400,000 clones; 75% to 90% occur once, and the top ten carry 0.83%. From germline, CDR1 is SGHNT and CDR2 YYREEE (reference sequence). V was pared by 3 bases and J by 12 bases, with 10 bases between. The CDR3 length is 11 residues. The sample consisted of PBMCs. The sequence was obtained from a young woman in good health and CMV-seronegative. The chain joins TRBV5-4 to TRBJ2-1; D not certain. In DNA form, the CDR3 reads TGTGCCAGCAGCTCGGGTCCCCCGCAGTTCTTC. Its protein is CASSSGPPQFF.